This T cell receptor beta chain was sequenced for a study of shared clonotypes between healthy human individuals. Regarding the study as a whole: A handful of donors showed sharing of about 4.6% of naive CD4 clonotypes.

Trimming cost V 3 bases and J 3 bases, with 9 bases left between them. This CDR3 region has 13 residues. CDR1 is SGHRS and CDR2 is YFSETQ in the germline V gene. Assay used: immunoSEQ multiplex PCR; TCRdb lists only in-frame clones, some missing. The sample yields roughly 640,000 clones, about 96% seen once. Points on this clone: The target antigen is unknown.

Splitting of CD4+ cells produced CD45RA+ naive and CD45RA-negative memory subsets. The TCR comes from a woman aged 25 to 39 in good health. The sample was naive CD4+ T cells sorted from blood. Subset of the sample: CD45RA+ positively selected. V is TRBV5-1 and J is TRBJ1-2, with D maybe TRBD1 (5 bases). The CDR3 DNA follows: TGCGCCAGCAGCTACGACAGTTACTATGGCTACACCTTC. It is translated as CASSYDSYYGYTF.